Sequencing of this TCR beta chain was carried out in a study of blood T cell repertoires in COVID-19 (dated by TCRdb to 2020 to 2021). Regarding the complete study: Collaborator samples came from the United States, Italy and Spain and covered acute and convalescent phases of COVID-19. Where HLA class I and class II types were available, the types were taken from metadata supplied by the sample provider, not from assay-based typing. The dataset comprised deeply sampled blood TCRbeta repertoires from subjects exposed to, actively infected with, or recovered from COVID-19. The samples were drawn from two sources: the first 160 participants of the ongoing ImmuneRACE study, and 1,254 subjects contributed by 6 global collaborators. Sample metadata almost always included a de-identified subject ID, COVID-19 status, age in years and sex. The repertoires were released in a freely available public database intended as a resource for research on the immune response to SARS-CoV-2. The prospective study material was composed of cDNA or gDNA derived from T cells, B-cell-depleted T cells, or PBMCs. Overall study results and their limits: The amount of clinical and demographic metadata varied by source and participant and was provided uncurated.

The CDR3 spans 16 residues, from the cysteine through the phenylalanine. Of the read, only the CDR3 DNA is kept; its 48 bases are in frame from base 1. V is pared back by 3 bases and J by 0 bases, with 14 bases lying between the germline termini. The germline V gene encodes CDR1 SGHRS and CDR2 YFSETQ. Another Seattle source contributed samples from volunteer blood donors who had recovered from COVID-19. Each collaborating institution followed its own protocols to collect whole blood in K2EDTA tubes. For TCRbeta analysis, collaborators shipped samples as frozen whole blood, isolated PBMCs, or DNA extracted from either of those sample types. TCRbeta CDR3 regions were amplified from genomic DNA using the immunoSEQ Assay, a bias-controlled multiplex PCR. On the authors' methods: The number of nucleated cells in each sample was estimated from the amplification of reference gene primers within the assay. To quantify the absolute abundance of each unique TCRbeta CDR3 rearrangement, sequence reads were collapsed and filtered. For each sample, productive Simpson clonality was calculated as the square root of Simpson's diversity index across productive rearrangements. Entries here come from immuneACCESS through TCRdb and include only in-frame sequences with V and J called. Some clones fail to appear in such tables; in the studies checked, an unresolved V gene covers under half of the shortfall, and the cause of the remainder is unknown. Clonal size and the V and J genes are those of that table, whereas D and trimming came from the DNA. For this sample there are 200,000 to 300,000 clones; 84% appear just once. The top ten constitute 1.5% to 1.9% of the sample.

Comment on this clone: Its antigen is unknown. Per-base qualities were not stored, and no clone one base away is much larger.

Material: peripheral blood. The chain joins TRBV5-1 to TRBJ2-3, with no D gene named confidently. This TCR came from a woman aged 35 to 49 who had recovered from COVID-19. DNA sequence: TGCGCCAGCAGCTCCCTCACACGAACCAGCACAGATACGCAGTATTTT. It encodes CASSSLTRTSTDTQYF. This CDR3, with the reference TRBV5-1 and TRBJ2-3 proteins standing in past its ends, gives the full variable domain KAGVTQTPRYLIKTRGQQVTLSCSPISGHRSVSWYQQTPGQGLQFLFEYFSETQRNKGNFPGRFSGRQFSNSRSEMNVSTLELGDSALYLCASSSLTRTSTDTQYFGPGTRLTVL.